This TCR beta chain derives from a study of shared clonotypes between healthy human individuals. Sequencing was performed with immunoSEQ multiplex PCR; in TCRdb, only in-frame clones are kept and a portion is missing. The sample has hundreds of thousands of clones, roughly 96% seen once. CDR3 length equals 13 residues. The germline V gene has CDR1 MNHNS and CDR2 SASEGT. CD8 cells regarded as naive lacked CD45RO, were positively chosen for CCR7, and omitted terminally differentiated effector memory CD45RA+ cells. The source of this sequence is a woman aged 25 to 39 in good health. Sequences were obtained from naive CD8+ T cells sorted from blood. The chain uses TRBV6-1 and TRBJ2-5, with D perhaps TRBD2 (6 bases). The DNA end is more similar to TRBJ2-7, so the J call may be wrong. CDR3 sequence reads: CASRSREFYEQYF. The CDR3 DNA sequence: TGTGCCAGCAGATCCCGGGAGTTCTACGAGCAGTACTTC.